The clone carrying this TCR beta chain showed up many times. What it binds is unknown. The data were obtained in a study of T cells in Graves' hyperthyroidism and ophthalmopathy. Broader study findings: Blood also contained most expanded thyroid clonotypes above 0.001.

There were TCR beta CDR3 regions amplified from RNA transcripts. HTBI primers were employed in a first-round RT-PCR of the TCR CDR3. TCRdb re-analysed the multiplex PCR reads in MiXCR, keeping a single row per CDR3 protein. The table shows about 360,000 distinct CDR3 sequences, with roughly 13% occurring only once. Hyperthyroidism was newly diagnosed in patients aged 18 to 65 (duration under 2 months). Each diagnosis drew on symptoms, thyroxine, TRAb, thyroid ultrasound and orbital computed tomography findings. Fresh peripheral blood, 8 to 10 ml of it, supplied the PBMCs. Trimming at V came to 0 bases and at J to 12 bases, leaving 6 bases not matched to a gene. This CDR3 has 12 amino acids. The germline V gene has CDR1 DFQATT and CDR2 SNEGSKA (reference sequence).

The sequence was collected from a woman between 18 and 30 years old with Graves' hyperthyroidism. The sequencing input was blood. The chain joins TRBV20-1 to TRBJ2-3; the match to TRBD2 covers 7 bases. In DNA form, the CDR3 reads TGCAGTGCTAGAGATACGGGGGGTCGTCAGTATTTT. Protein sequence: CSARDTGGRQYF.